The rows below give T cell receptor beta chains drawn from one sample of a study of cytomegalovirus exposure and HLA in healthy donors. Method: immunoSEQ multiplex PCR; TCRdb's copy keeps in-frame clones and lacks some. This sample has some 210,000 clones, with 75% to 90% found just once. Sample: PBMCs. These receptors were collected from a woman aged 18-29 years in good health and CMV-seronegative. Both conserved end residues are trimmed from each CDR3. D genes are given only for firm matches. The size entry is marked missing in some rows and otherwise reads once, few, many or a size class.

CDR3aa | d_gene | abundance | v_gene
ASSPGTPNEKLF | . | . | TRBV9
ASSPTYAPLLAGALNEQF | TRBD2 | . | TRBV5-1
ASSEWGAGELF | . | . | TRBV6-1
ASSFRASGNTIY | . | . | TRBV13
ASSTGTPYEQY | . | . | TRBV5-4
SVEAGGPDEQF | TRBD2 | . | TRBV29-1
ASSLGRDYEQY | . | . | TRBV5-4
ASSGRNRGLDYEQY | . | once | TRBV6-1
ASFLGGGFRNEQF | . | . | TRBV5-1
AWSAGYSYEQY | . | . | TRBV30
ASSLQGLGPTYEQY | . | . | TRBV28
ASSFQSGRGYEQY | TRBD2 | . | TRBV28
ASSPLAGGDNEQF | TRBD2 | . | TRBV9
ASSEGRVEAPQH | . | . | TRBV2
ASSPDRGPYQPQH | TRBD1 | . | TRBV2
ASTRQTQY | . | once | TRBV2
ASSESRQVSNEQF | . | . | TRBV6-1
ASSTGTRTDTQY | . | . | TRBV6-5
ASSLGTGNYGYT | TRBD1 | few | TRBV7-2
ASSYATSGRLKEQY | TRBD2 | . | TRBV6-5
ASSLRTGGVYEQY | TRBD2 | . | TRBV5-4
ASSVEGLGNTGELF | . | . | TRBV9
ASSVDGGPSEQY | . | . | TRBV9
ASSFGGQGPNQPQH | . | . | TRBV27
ASSKGVAGYEQY | TRBD2 | . | TRBV27
ASSLAGNSPLH | . | . | TRBV2
ASSRQSYEQY | . | . | TRBV5-1
ASSPFGEWNTGELF | . | few | TRBV18
ASRPRQGRGTEAF | . | . | TRBV27
AWDTGPRGEQY | . | . | TRBV30
ASSLTATNTEAF | . | . | TRBV5-1
ASSLSGAQETQY | . | . | TRBV28
ASSYSSGFNYGYT | . | . | TRBV6-5
ASSSHVGSSYNSPLH | . | . | TRBV27
ASSTPLPGELF | . | . | TRBV25-1